This TCR beta chain was captured by sequencing in a study of blood T cell repertoires in COVID-19. Study-wide context: COVID-19 samples from acute and convalescent phases originated in the United States, Italy and Spain. T cells, B-cell-depleted T cells, or PBMCs provided the cDNA or gDNA that served as material.

Original processing notes: Reference gene primer amplification gave estimated nucleated cell counts. TCRdb's copy holds only in-frame clones and misses some; the assay was immunoSEQ multiplex PCR. That table gives V, J and clone size, and the DNA gave D and trimming. Of roughly 20,000 clones in the sample, just over 85% were seen once. This clone has more than one count but fewer than ten. The specimen was peripheral blood. The receptor was derived from a human donor with active COVID-19. The donor label of this sample is uncertain.

The CDR3 DNA follows: TGTGCCAGCAGCTTAGAATCCAGGTTCTATGGCTACACCTTC. Translating it yields CASSLESRFYGYTF. The chain couples TRBV11-2 to TRBJ1-2; D gene unclear. Germline CDR1 and CDR2: SGHAT and FQNNGV. V was cut by 0 bases and J by 4 bases, with 9 bases left in between. The CDR3 has 14 amino acids.